Described below is a single T cell receptor (beta chain) sequence and its context. The antigen it recognizes is unknown. No base quality information exists; no much larger clone differs at one position. This entry comes from a study of T cells in Graves' hyperthyroidism and ophthalmopathy (dated 2019 in TCRdb). About the study as a whole: Peripheral blood samples were taken at initial diagnosis, before any treatment was given. To identify TCR V-J signatures that set the groups apart, the researchers used a discovery cohort of 90 to 100 patients, made up of 43 with Graves' ophthalmopathy and around 58 with stable Graves' hyperthyroidism. An independent validation cohort of around 19 hyperthyroidism patients and approximately 17 patients who later progressed to ophthalmopathy tested prospective prediction of ophthalmopathy. The approximately 100 discovery patients were randomly divided into training and test sets at a 7:3 ratio. The study also compared thyroid tissue and blood T-cell repertoires from about 6 Graves' hyperthyroidism patients. After blood sampling, hyperthyroidism patients were treated with methimazole at a starting dose of 30 mg daily, and ophthalmopathy patients were treated with high-dose intravenous methylprednisolone. The paper reports TCR Vbeta CDR3 sequencing of over 120 peripheral blood samples: over 40 ophthalmopathy, about 75 hyperthyroidism and about 17 progressor patients. The investigation overall reported the following: No statistical method was used to fix the sample size in advance, and group allocation was not hidden from the investigators. Most expanded thyroid clonotypes (frequency above 0.001) were also found in blood, which suggests that blood repertoires may mirror thyroid immune responses. Ophthalmopathy was separated from stable hyperthyroidism by a 13 V-J signature model, with roughly 88% sensitivity and approximately 81% specificity obtained in cross-validation and 80%/75% obtained in testing. In validation, progression to ophthalmopathy was predicted by the model with 65% to 71% sensitivity and roughly 76% specificity, a median of roughly six months before onset.

V gives up 5 bases and J gives up 4 bases, and the segment between their germline ends measures 14 bases. CDR1 and CDR2 (SGHRS, YFSETQ) derive from the germline V gene. CDR3 length: 14 amino acids, cysteine to phenylalanine. CDR3 DNA only is kept here, 42 bases in frame from base 1. Graves' hyperthyroidism was defined as stable when no progression to ophthalmopathy occurred over 18 months of follow-up. Hyperthyroidism patients were aged 18 to 65 years and newly diagnosed, with disease duration of less than 2 months. Any patient with an uncontrolled infection, another autoimmune disease, pregnancy or lactation was excluded. Clinical symptoms, serum thyroxine and TRAb, thyroid ultrasound, and orbital computed tomography formed the basis for the diagnoses. PBMCs were isolated from 7.5 to 10 ml of fresh peripheral blood by Ficoll-Paque density gradient centrifugation. Trizol reagent was used to extract total RNA, and RNA quality was then checked on an Agilent 2100 Bioanalyzer.

The TCR beta CDR3 regions were amplified from RNA transcripts. The first round of RT-PCR for the TCR CDR3 was performed with the HTBI primer set and the Qiagen OneStep RT-PCR kit. Libraries were constructed in a second round of multiplex PCR, after which size selection and purification were performed. Libraries were sequenced paired-end with 100 bp reads on an Illumina HiSeq2000. The source study handled its data this way. SOAPnuke was used to process the raw data, throwing out any read that contained adapters or uncalled bases, had a mean Phred below 15, or lacked an exact constant-primer or identifier match. COPE v1.2.5 was used to merge the high-quality paired reads, and each unique nucleotide sequence was defined as a clonotype. MiTCR v1.1 was used to align the clonotypes against IMGT TRBV, TRBD and TRBJ reference segments. The analysis included only V-J combinations with a frequency above 0.0001, which together covered more than 99% of the repertoires. A TCS score was defined as the ratio of F50 (clonal expansion) to E x V (chaos), with BLOSUM62-based TCRdist applied between CDR3 peptides within each V-J. Welch's t-statistics and random forest reduced some 510 V-J features to fewer than 15, which were used in a naive Bayes classifier (R e1071). Using fastp at Q25 and MiXCR, TCRdb reprocessed the public reads and kept productive beta chains. Under each unique CDR3 protein, matching rows form one entry showing the most common genes and DNA. The V and J calls, along with clone size, are taken from TCRdb and not from the paper's own processing. The sample table lists a few hundred thousand distinct CDR3 sequences, just under 15% of them with a count of one. Of the sample, about 30% falls within the top ten clones.

The sequence derives from a woman aged 25-40 years with Graves' hyperthyroidism. Sequenced sample: blood. The chain uses TRBV5-1 and TRBJ2-3; the D call is tentative, TRBD1 or TRBD2, as each matches 6 bases. Here the CDR3 is given as CASSGWGAADTQYF. DNA sequence: TGCGCCAGCAGTGGATGGGGGGCTGCAGATACGCAGTATTTT.